The 14 T cell receptor beta chains reported below all come from one sample, sequenced in a study of blood T cell repertoires in COVID-19. Measured with immunoSEQ multiplex PCR; TCRdb has only the in-frame clones, and not every one. The table shows roughly 250,000 clones, with under 95% occurring only once. Sequencing was done on a sample of PBMCs or T cells enriched from blood (not recorded which). The origin of the receptors is a woman between 18 and 29 years old who had recovered from COVID-19.

The rearrangement links TRBV5-4 to TRBJ2-1, with D uncertain. This CDR3 is 12 amino acids long. The germline CDR1 and CDR2 sequences are SGHNT and YYREEE (reference sequence). Trimming took 4 bases from V and 9 from J, leaving 11 bases between them. CDR3 coding DNA: TGTGCCAGCAGCCCGATCACGGGTGAGCAGTTCTTC. It specifies CASSPITGEQFF.

The V call is TRBV7-2, the J call TRBJ2-5; TRBD2 might be the D (6 bases). This CDR3 contains 15 residues. The germline gives CDR1 SGHTA, CDR2 FQGNSA. Trimming pared 6 bases from V and 2 bases from J, leaving 16 bases between. The CDR3 sequence: CASSQWDRGQETQYF. For the CDR3, the DNA is TGTGCCAGCAGTCAATGGGATCGGGGGCAAGAGACCCAGTACTTC.

The V gene is TRBV12-5, the J gene TRBJ1-6, with D uncertain. CDR1 LGHNT and CDR2 FRNRAP come from the germline V gene. With 5 bases removed from V and 3 bases from J, the gap between germline ends came to 11 bases. The CDR3 has 15 residues. The CDR3 sequence: CASGPDGVYNSPLHF. DNA for the CDR3: TGTGCTAGTGGTCCTGACGGGGTCTATAATTCACCCCTCCACTTT.

The chain combines TRBV14 with TRBJ1-2; D remains unclear. CDR1 SGHDN and CDR2 FVKESK come from the germline V gene. V shed 1 base and J shed 7 bases, with 13 bases lying between them. This CDR3 contains 14 residues. CDR3 loop: CASSQATPLGGYTF. CDR3 bases: TGTGCCAGCAGCCAAGCAACTCCCCTAGGTGGCTACACCTTC.

The V gene is TRBV11-2, the J gene TRBJ2-7, with 9 bases lining up with TRBD1. CDR1 and CDR2 (germline): SGHAT, FQNNGV. The length of the CDR3 is 16 residues. V was pared by 7 bases and J by 1 base, with 11 bases of the junction left unmatched. CDR3 amino acids: CASTPWPGQGSYEQYF. In DNA, the CDR3 is TGTGCCAGCACCCCCTGGCCGGGACAGGGATCCTACGAGCAGTACTTC. The full variable domain, completed using reference TRBV11-2 and TRBJ2-7, is EAGVAQSPRYKIIEKRQSVAFWCNPISGHATLYWYQQILGQGPKLLIQFQNNGVVDDSQLPKDRFSAERLKGVDSTLKIQPAKLEDSAVYLCASTPWPGQGSYEQYFGPGTRLTVT.

The table lists this clone with a count of one. The chain is built from TRBV7-2 and TRBJ1-1; TRBD1 matches at 10 bases. This CDR3 has 17 amino acids. Trimming took 3 bases from V and 0 from J; bases not matched to a gene: 7. In germline, CDR1 is SGHTA, CDR2 FQGNSA. The CDR3 DNA reads TGTGCCAGCAGCTTGTCGGGACAGGGGATGCTGAACACTGAAGCTTTCTTT. As protein: CASSLSGQGMLNTEAFF. Using reference TRBV7-2 and TRBJ1-1 for the parts outside the CDR3, the full variable domain is GAGVSQSPSNKVTEKGKDVELRCDPISGHTALYWYRQSLGQGLEFLIYFQGNSAPDKSGLPSDRFSAERTGGSVSTLTIQRTQQEDSAVYLCASSLSGQGMLNTEAFFGQGTRLTVV.

This chain connects TRBV15 to TRBJ2-5; D not resolved. CDR1 and CDR2 (germline): LNHNV, YYDKDF (reference sequence). This CDR3 region has 16 residues. Trimming shortened V by 0 bases and J by 0 bases, and 11 bases separated the two germline ends. CDR3: CATSRDPIRYQETQYF. CDR3 DNA sequence: TGTGCCACCAGCAGAGATCCCATCCGGTACCAAGAGACCCAGTACTTC.

The chain uses TRBV28 and TRBJ1-2, with a tentative D call TRBD1 (5 bases). The V and J ends lost 1 base and 4 bases respectively, with 10 bases between them. The CDR3 totals 14 residues. Germline V gene data show CDR1 as MDHEN and CDR2 as SYDVKM. The CDR3 here is CASSLLVRGYGYTF. The CDR3 nucleotides are TGTGCCAGCAGTTTATTGGTTAGGGGCTATGGCTACACCTTC.

This clone has more than one count but fewer than ten. The rearrangement uses TRBV5-1 and TRBJ1-6; D is perhaps TRBD1 (6 bases). Germline-derived CDR1 and CDR2 are SGHRS and YFSETQ. The CDR3 runs 14 residues. The V end was cut by 0 bases, the J end by 8 bases, with 9 bases between. CDR3 nucleotides: TGCGCCAGCAGCTTGGGACAGGAGGATTCACCCCTCCACTTT. Protein sequence: CASSLGQEDSPLHF. Based on the CDR3 plus reference TRBV5-1 and TRBJ1-6, the full variable domain is KAGVTQTPRYLIKTRGQQVTLSCSPISGHRSVSWYQQTPGQGLQFLFEYFSETQRNKGNFPGRFSGRQFSNSRSEMNVSTLELGDSALYLCASSLGQEDSPLHFGNGTRLTVT.

The V gene is TRBV5-1, the J gene TRBJ2-5; D possibly corresponds to TRBD2 (5 bases). The length of the CDR3 is 13 residues. Germline V CDR1 and CDR2: SGHRS, YFSETQ. Between the trimmed V and J ends, which lost 9 bases and 2 bases, there was a span of 14 bases. CDR3 DNA sequence: TGCGCCACCTCGACCGGGGAACAAGAGACCCAGTACTTC. Translating it yields CATSTGEQETQYF.

The chain links TRBV7-3 to TRBJ2-2, with unresolved D. In germline, CDR1 is SGHTA, CDR2 FQGTGA. CDR3 size: 14 residues. V was cut by 0 bases and J by 4 bases, with 6 bases left in between. The CDR3: CASSLTVATGELFF. CDR3 in DNA: TGTGCCAGCAGCTTAACAGTGGCCACCGGGGAGCTGTTTTTT.

The gene calls are TRBV3-1 (or the pseudogene TRBV3-2) and TRBJ1-5; D gene unclear. V dropped 0 bases and J dropped 0 bases, with 18 bases sitting between them. The length of the CDR3 is 19 residues. Germline V CDR1 and CDR2: LGHDT, YNNKEL (reference sequence). CDR3 protein: CASSQEGRRPSRSNQPQHF. The DNA for the CDR3 is TGTGCCAGCAGCCAAGAGGGCAGGAGGCCCTCCCGTAGCAATCAGCCCCAGCATTTT.

The chain links TRBV6-1 to TRBJ1-5; 7 bases agree with TRBD1. The V gene's germline CDR1 is MNHNS and CDR2 SASEGT. Unmatched junction bases numbered 6, after V lost 2 bases and J lost 5 bases. CDR3 length: 15 residues. The CDR3 loop reads CASSELTGFYQPQHF. The CDR3 DNA is TGTGCCAGCAGTGAACTGACAGGGTTTTATCAGCCCCAGCATTTT.

The V call is TRBV19, the J call TRBJ2-7; a weak D match, TRBD2 (6 bases). The CDR3 extends over 16 amino acids. Germline values: CDR1 LNHDA, CDR2 SQIVND (reference sequence). V was pared by 5 bases and J by 5 bases, with 22 bases between. CDR3 loop: CASSSRGREGGHEQYF. The CDR3 DNA reads TGTGCCAGTAGTTCTCGTGGGCGGGAAGGTGGACACGAGCAGTACTTC.